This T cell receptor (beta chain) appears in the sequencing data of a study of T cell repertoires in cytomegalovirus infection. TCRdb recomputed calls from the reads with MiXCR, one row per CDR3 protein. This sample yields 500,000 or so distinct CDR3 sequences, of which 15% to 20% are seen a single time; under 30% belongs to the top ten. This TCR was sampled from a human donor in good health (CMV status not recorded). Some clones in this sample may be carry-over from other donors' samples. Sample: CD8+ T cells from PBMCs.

CDR3 bases: TGTGCCAGTAGTATAGAAGCCAAGCCCCGACCTGGTTGGGGAGCTTTCTTT. Its translation: CASSIEAKPRPGWGAFF. This chain connects TRBV19 to TRBJ1-1; the D is unclear. This CDR3 comprises 17 residues. Trimming pared 0 bases from V and 10 bases from J, leaving 24 bases between. Germline CDR1 LNHDA, CDR2 SQIVND (reference sequence).